The TCR beta chain under discussion was sequenced for a study of response to subunit inactivated influenza vaccine. Findings and caveats of the study: Authors suggested each seasonal influenza vaccination recruits few new T cells.

The CDR3 is 13 amino acids. Per germline, CDR1 MNHNS and CDR2 SASEGT. V was pared by 2 bases and J by 6 bases, with 11 bases between. As concerns this clonotype: As yet, its antigen is unknown.

MiXCR, applied by TCRdb to the RT-PCR reads, yields one record per CDR3 protein. The sample includes roughly 650,000 distinct CDR3 sequences, around 14% of them seen just once. The material was PBMCs from blood, obtained roughly 12 days after vaccination. The clonotype was recovered from a man in his forties or fifties who received an inactivated influenza vaccine. The chain combines TRBV6-1 with TRBJ2-7; D is unresolved. The CDR3 reads CASSESNRGEQYF. CDR3 coding DNA: TGTGCCAGCAGTGAATCTAACCGCGGCGAGCAGTACTTC.